This TCR beta chain was identified during a study of blood T cell repertoires in COVID-19. Study-wide context: The samples span acute and convalescent COVID-19 from the United States, Italy and Spain. Sources were T cells, B-cell-depleted T cells, or PBMCs; the material itself was cDNA or gDNA.

The germline V gene has CDR1 LGHNA and CDR2 YNFKEQ. The CDR3 runs 19 residues. Germline trimming cut 2 bases from V and 3 bases from J; bases unmatched to any gene: 6. In the source study's methods: Amplification with reference gene primers provided the estimates of nucleated cell counts. Repertoires were generated with immunoSEQ multiplex PCR, while TCRdb's copy carries only in-frame clones and drops some. From that table come the V and J calls and clone size; the DNA was used to work out D and trimming. The sample gives 45,000 or so clones, 86% of which show up once; around 10% is in the top ten. The chain carries TRBV4-2 and TRBJ2-2; 16 positions match TRBD2. The receptor was isolated from a human donor in a cohort sampled during active COVID-19. The material sequenced was peripheral blood. CDR3: CASSQTGTSGGADTGELFF. The CDR3 coding sequence is TGTGCCAGCAGCCAAACCGGGACTAGCGGGGGGGCCGACACCGGGGAGCTGTTTTTT.